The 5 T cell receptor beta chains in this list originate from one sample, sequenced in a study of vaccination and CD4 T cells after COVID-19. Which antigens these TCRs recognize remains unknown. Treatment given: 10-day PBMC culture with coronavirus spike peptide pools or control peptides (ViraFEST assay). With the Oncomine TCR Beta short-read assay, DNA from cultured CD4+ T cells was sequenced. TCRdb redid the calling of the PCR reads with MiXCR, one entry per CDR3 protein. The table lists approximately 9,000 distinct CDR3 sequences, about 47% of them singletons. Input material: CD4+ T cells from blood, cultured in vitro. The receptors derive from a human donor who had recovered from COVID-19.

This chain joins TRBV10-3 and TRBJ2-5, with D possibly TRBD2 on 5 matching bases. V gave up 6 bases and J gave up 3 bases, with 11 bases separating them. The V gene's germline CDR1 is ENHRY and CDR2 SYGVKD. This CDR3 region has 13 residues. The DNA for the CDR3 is TGTGCCATCAGACTAGTGGGAGAAGAGACCCAGTACTTC. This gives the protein CAIRLVGEETQYF.

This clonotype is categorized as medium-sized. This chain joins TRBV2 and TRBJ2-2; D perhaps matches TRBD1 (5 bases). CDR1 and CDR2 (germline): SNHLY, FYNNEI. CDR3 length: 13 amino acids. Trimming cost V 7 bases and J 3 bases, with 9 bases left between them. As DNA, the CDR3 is TGTGCCAGCACAGGGTGGGACACCGGGGAGCTGTTTTTT. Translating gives CASTGWDTGELFF. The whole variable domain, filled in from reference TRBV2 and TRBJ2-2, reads EPEVTQTPSHQVTQMGQEVILRCVPISNHLYFYWYRQILGQKVEFLVSFYNNEISEKSEIFDDQFSVERPDGSNFTLKIRSTKLEDSAMYFCASTGWDTGELFFGEGSRLTVL.

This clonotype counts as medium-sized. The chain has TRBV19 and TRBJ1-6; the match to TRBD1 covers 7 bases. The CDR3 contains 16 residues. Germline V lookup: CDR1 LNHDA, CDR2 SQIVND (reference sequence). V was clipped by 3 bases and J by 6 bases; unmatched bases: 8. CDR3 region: CASSIQGQRFNSPLHF. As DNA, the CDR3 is TGTGCCAGTAGTATCCAGGGACAGCGCTTTAATTCACCCCTCCACTTT.

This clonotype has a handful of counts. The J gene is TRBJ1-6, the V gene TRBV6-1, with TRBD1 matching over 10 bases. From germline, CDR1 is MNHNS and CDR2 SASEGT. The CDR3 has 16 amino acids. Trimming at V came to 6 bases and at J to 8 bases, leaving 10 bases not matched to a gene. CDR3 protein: CASSPTRQGAHSPLHF. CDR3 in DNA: TGTGCCAGCAGCCCGACTAGACAGGGGGCTCATTCACCCCTCCACTTT.

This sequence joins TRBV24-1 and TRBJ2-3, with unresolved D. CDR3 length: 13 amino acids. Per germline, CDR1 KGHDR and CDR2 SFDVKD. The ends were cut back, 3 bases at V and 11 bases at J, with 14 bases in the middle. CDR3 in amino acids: CATSDPRTGKQYF. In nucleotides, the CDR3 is TGTGCCACCAGTGATCCTCGGACCGGTAAGCAGTATTTT.